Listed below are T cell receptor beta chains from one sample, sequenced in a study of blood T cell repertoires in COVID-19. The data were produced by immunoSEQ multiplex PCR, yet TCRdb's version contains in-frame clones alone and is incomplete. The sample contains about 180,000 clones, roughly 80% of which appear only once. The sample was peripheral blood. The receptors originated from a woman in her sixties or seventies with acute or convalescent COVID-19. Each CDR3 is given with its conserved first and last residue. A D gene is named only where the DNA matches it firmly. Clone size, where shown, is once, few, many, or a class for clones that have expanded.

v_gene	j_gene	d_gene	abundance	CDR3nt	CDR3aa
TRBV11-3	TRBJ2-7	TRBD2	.	TGTGCCAGCAGCTTAAGCGGGGGCTACGAGCAGTACTTC	CASSLSGGYEQYF
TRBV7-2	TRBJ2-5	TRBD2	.	TGTGCCAGCAGCTTGGCAGCGGGGGTTATTGGGACCCAGTACTTC	CASSLAAGVIGTQYF
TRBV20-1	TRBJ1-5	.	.	TGCAGTGCTATTGACACGGAGGGATATAGCAATCAGCCCCAGCATTTT	CSAIDTEGYSNQPQHF
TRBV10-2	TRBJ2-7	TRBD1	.	TGCGCCAGCAGAACCGGGACAGGGGGCTCCTACGAGCAGTACTTC	CASRTGTGGSYEQYF
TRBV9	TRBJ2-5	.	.	TGTGCCAGCCCAAGAAGAGATCCCAAAGAGACCCAGTACTTC	CASPRRDPKETQYF
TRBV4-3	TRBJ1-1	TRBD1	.	TGCGCCAGCGGACAGGGCTTGGAGAACACTGAAACTTTCTTT	CASGQGLENTETFF
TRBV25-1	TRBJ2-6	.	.	TGTGCCAGCAGTGAATATCCAGGGACTGGGGCCAACGTCCTGACTTTC	CASSEYPGTGANVLTF
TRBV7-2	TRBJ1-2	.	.	TGTGCCAGCAGAACGCCCGCAGGGGAAGCTAACTATGGCTACACCTTC	CASRTPAGEANYGYTF
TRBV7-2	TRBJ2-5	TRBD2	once	TGTGCCAGCAGCTCCGCCCTAGCGGGAGCCAGGGGGACCCAGTACTTC	CASSSALAGARGTQYF
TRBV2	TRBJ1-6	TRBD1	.	TGTGCCAGCAGGAGGGACAGGGCTAATAATAATTCACCCCTCCACTTT	CASRRDRANNNSPLHF
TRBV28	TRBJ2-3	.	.	TGTGCCACACTCCGGGACTGGAGCACAGATACGCAGTATTTT	CATLRDWSTDTQYF
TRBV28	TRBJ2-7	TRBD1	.	TGTGCCAGCAGTTTCCGACAGGGGTTTACCTACGAGCAGTACTTC	CASSFRQGFTYEQYF
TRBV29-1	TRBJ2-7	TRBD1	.	TGCAGCGTTGAAGGACAGGGGAAGGGGTCCTACGAGCAGTACTTC	CSVEGQGKGSYEQYF
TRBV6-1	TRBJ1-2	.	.	TGTGCCAGCAGTGACCCCGGGACTCACTATGGCTACACCTTC	CASSDPGTHYGYTF
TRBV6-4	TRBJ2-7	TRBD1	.	TGTGCCAGGTGCAGGGGGTCCTACGAGCAGTACTTC	CARCRGSYEQYF
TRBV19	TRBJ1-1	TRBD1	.	TGTGCCAGTAGTTCCGACAGGGCGGGCACTGAAGCTTTCTTT	CASSSDRAGTEAFF
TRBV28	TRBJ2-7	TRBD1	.	TGTGCCAGCAGTCCCCCGACAGGGGGGCCCTACGAGCAGTACTTC	CASSPPTGGPYEQYF
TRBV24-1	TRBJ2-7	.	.	TGTGCCACCAGTGATTCGCCCGGGACAAAGAGCTCCTACGAGCAGTACTTC	CATSDSPGTKSSYEQYF
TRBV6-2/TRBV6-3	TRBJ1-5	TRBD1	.	TGTGCCAGCAGTTACTCGCCCAAAGGGCAGGGGGTTTTTCAGCCCCAGCATTTT	CASSYSPKGQGVFQPQHF
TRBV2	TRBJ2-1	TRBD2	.	TGTGCCAGCAGTGTCCATCCCGGGGGGATAAATGAGCAGTTCTTC	CASSVHPGGINEQFF
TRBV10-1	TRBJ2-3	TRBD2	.	TGCGCCAGCAGCAACTTGGAACCACTAGCGGGGGGAGCAGATACGCAGTATTTT	CASSNLEPLAGGADTQYF
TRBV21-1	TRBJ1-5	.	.	TGTGCCAGCAGCAAATGCCTCGGTCGCATACCCAATCAGCCCCAGCATTTT	CASSKCLGRIPNQPQHF